These 28 T cell receptor beta chains share one sample of origin, sequenced in a study of T cells in localized non-small cell lung cancer. Produced via immunoSEQ multiplex PCR; TCRdb's table is partial and in-frame only. The table shows more than 10,000 clones, with around four fifths occurring only once. Specimen: peripheral blood, collected before any cancer treatment. The receptors derive from a male donor older than 55 with stage I squamous cell lung carcinoma.

The V gene is TRBV11-2, the J gene TRBJ2-1, with TRBD2 identical over 14 bases. Per the germline V gene, CDR1 is SGHAT and CDR2 is FQNNGV. The CDR3 runs to 19 residues. The V segment lost 1 base and the J segment 10 bases; nucleotides outside the gene matches: 15. In DNA, the CDR3 is TGTGCCAGCAGCTTAGGGGTGTCTCGGACTAGCGGGAGGTTGGGGGAGCAGTTCTTC. This gives the protein CASSLGVSRTSGRLGEQFF.

The chain joins TRBV15 to TRBJ1-2; D may be TRBD1 (5 bases). Deletions cut 0 bases from V and 2 bases from J, with 13 bases between. This CDR3 region has 16 residues. The germline V gene encodes CDR1 LNHNV and CDR2 YYDKDF (reference sequence). CDR3 bases: TGTGCCACCAGCAGAGATATACAGGTCGGAAACTATGGCTACACCTTC. Protein: CATSRDIQVGNYGYTF.

V usage is TRBV7-8 and J usage is TRBJ2-1; D not resolved. Germline V CDR1 and CDR2: SGHVS, FQNEAQ. The ends were cut back, 1 base at V and 10 bases at J, with 20 bases in the middle. The CDR3 spans 16 residues. The CDR3 DNA reads TGTGCCAGCAGCTTAGGAGTCTACGTGGCCCATAGGGAGCAGTTCTTC. Translating it yields CASSLGVYVAHREQFF.

This clone was seen a single time. The chain joins TRBV19 to TRBJ2-7, with 13 bases matching TRBD2. The germline CDR1 and CDR2 sequences are LNHDA and SQIVND (reference sequence). V lost 3 bases and J lost 2; bases outside the gene matches: 13. The CDR3 spans 19 residues. This CDR3 is CASSIKGTWGLAGPYEQYF. The CDR3 nucleotides read TGTGCCAGTAGTATCAAAGGGACCTGGGGACTAGCGGGACCCTACGAGCAGTACTTC.

This chain uses TRBV5-5 with TRBJ2-7, with D perhaps being TRBD1 or TRBD2 (5 bases each). Germline V CDR1 and CDR2: SGHKS, YYEKEE (reference sequence). CDR3 length: 16 residues. V lost 4 bases to trimming and J lost 6 bases, with 23 bases between them. The CDR3 bases are TGTGCCAGCAGCGTCGCAGCGACGGGACGGAGCGTCGAGCAGTACTTC. It encodes CASSVAATGRSVEQYF. Together with reference TRBV5-5 and TRBJ2-7, the CDR3 gives the full variable domain: DAGVTQSPTHLIKTRGQQVTLRCSPISGHKSVSWYQQVLGQGPQFIFQYYEKEERGRGNFPDRFSARQFPNYSSELNVNALLLGDSALYLCASSVAATGRSVEQYFGPGTRLTVT.

This clone appeared once. The rearrangement joins TRBV2 to TRBJ2-7; 10 nucleotides align to TRBD1. CDR3 length: 14 residues. Germline V lookup: CDR1 SNHLY, CDR2 FYNNEI. Unmatched junction bases numbered 8, after V lost 6 bases and J lost 6 bases. CDR3 DNA sequence: TGTGCCAGCAGCCCGGACAGGGGGGCCGGCGAGCAGTACTTC. It is translated as CASSPDRGAGEQYF.

The chain links TRBV4-2 to TRBJ2-7; TRBD2 matches at 12 bases. Trimming removed 3 bases from V and 1 base from J; junction bases left unmatched: 7. This CDR3 has 17 amino acids. Germline loops: CDR1 LGHNA, CDR2 YNFKEQ. The CDR3 loop reads CASSQPTTSGRSYEQYF. The CDR3 DNA is TGTGCCAGCAGCCAGCCCACCACTAGCGGGAGGTCCTACGAGCAGTACTTC.

The chain combines TRBV18 with TRBJ2-1; D remains ambiguous. This CDR3 has 11 residues. In germline, CDR1 is KGHSH, CDR2 LQKENI. Trimming stripped 6 bases from V and 8 bases from J, with 8 bases between. Written as DNA, the CDR3 is TGTGCCAGCTCCCCCCGGGATGAGCAGTTCTTC. Translated: CASSPRDEQFF.

In this sample, this clone turned up once. The genes are TRBV5-4 and TRBJ1-4; D unclear. There are 15 residues in the CDR3. Germline values: CDR1 SGHNT, CDR2 YYREEE (reference sequence). Trimming stripped 0 bases from V and 0 bases from J, with 6 bases between. CDR3 sequence reads: CASSLEASTNEKLFF. CDR3 sequence (DNA): TGTGCCAGCAGCTTGGAGGCCTCAACTAATGAAAAACTGTTTTTT. Full variable domain (missing parts from reference TRBV5-4 and TRBJ1-4): ETGVTQSPTHLIKTRGQQVTLRCSSQSGHNTVSWYQQALGQGPQFIFQYYREEENGRGNFPPRFSGLQFPNYSSELNVNALELDDSALYLCASSLEASTNEKLFFGSGTQLSVL.

The chain uses TRBV6-1 and TRBJ2-3; 10 bases map to TRBD1. The junction had 1 base not matched to a gene; V was cut back by 3 bases and J by 4 bases. In germline, CDR1 is MNHNS, CDR2 SASEGT. This CDR3 is 14 amino acids long. The chain's CDR3 is CASSEDRGADTQYF. The CDR3 DNA sequence: TGTGCCAGCAGTGAGGACAGGGGGGCAGATACGCAGTATTTT.

The chain joins TRBV5-4 to TRBJ2-3, with D hard to call. With 4 bases removed from V and 3 bases from J, the gap between germline ends came to 3 bases. CDR1 SGHNT and CDR2 YYREEE come from the germline V gene (reference sequence). CDR3 length equals 11 residues. DNA of the CDR3: TGTGCCAGCAGCGTGACAGATACGCAGTATTTT. This encodes CASSVTDTQYF.

This clone was observed once. This chain links TRBV10-3 with TRBJ2-4; maybe TRBD1 (6 bases). CDR1 ENHRY and CDR2 SYGVKD come from the germline V gene. The CDR3 contains 14 residues. The V and J ends lost 3 bases and 4 bases respectively, with 10 bases between them. The CDR3 coding sequence is TGTGCCATCAGTGATGTAGGGGGAAAAAACATTCAGTACTTC. Amino acids: CAISDVGGKNIQYF.

The V and J genes are TRBV5-5 and TRBJ2-7; 11 nucleotides match TRBD2. The junction had 18 bases not matched to a gene; V was cut back by 4 bases and J by 6 bases. Looked up from germline, CDR1 is SGHKS and CDR2 is YYEKEE (reference sequence). The CDR3 extends over 18 amino acids. The chain's CDR3 is CASSEDRLGLAGGSEQYF. The CDR3 nucleotides read TGTGCCAGCAGCGAAGACAGGCTCGGGCTAGCGGGAGGCTCCGAGCAGTACTTC.

The chain couples TRBV5-1 to TRBJ2-3; D gene uncertain. This CDR3 region has 14 residues. The V end lost 5 bases, the J end lost 2 bases, and 12 bases lay between the germline ends. Germline V gives CDR1 SGHRS, CDR2 YFSETQ. Written as DNA, the CDR3 is TGCGCCAGCAGACAGACTCGTTCCACAGATACGCAGTATTTT. This gives the protein CASRQTRSTDTQYF.

The chain links TRBV5-4 to TRBJ2-7; D is undetermined. Trimming shortened V by 4 bases and J by 2 bases, and 13 bases separated the two germline ends. Germline CDR1 is SGHNT and CDR2 is YYREEE (reference sequence). The CDR3 is 14 residues long. DNA for the CDR3: TGTGCCAGCAGCCGCGACACCTTAGCCTACGAGCAGTACTTC. Amino acid sequence: CASSRDTLAYEQYF.

J is TRBJ2-7 and V is TRBV7-9; the D gene is possibly TRBD2 (5 bases). V was trimmed by 10 bases and J by 7 bases, leaving 17 bases between them. CDR1 is SEHNR, CDR2 FQNEAQ, per germline (reference sequence). This CDR3 comprises 12 residues. CDR3 region: CANSRADGEQYF. CDR3 sequence (DNA): TGTGCCAATTCGAGGGCCGATGGAGAGCAGTACTTC.

The V call is TRBV18, the J call TRBJ1-3; TRBD1 aligns across 8 bases. The V and J ends lost 3 bases and 4 bases, in that order; junction bases with no gene match: 8. This CDR3 is 16 amino acids long. Germline lookup yields CDR1 KGHSH and CDR2 LQKENI. The CDR3 loop is CASSPVGQAGGNTIYF. The CDR3 DNA reads as TGTGCCAGCTCACCGGTGGGACAGGCGGGGGGAAACACCATATATTTT.

The chain couples TRBV5-1 to TRBJ1-4, with unresolved D. Germline V CDR1 and CDR2: SGHRS, YFSETQ. V lost 4 bases and J lost 0, with 25 bases in between. The CDR3 length is 20 residues. The CDR3 spells CASSQLNPGSFRATNEKLFF. CDR3 coding DNA: TGCGCCAGCAGCCAATTAAATCCGGGATCTTTCCGTGCAACTAATGAAAAACTGTTTTTT.

V is TRBV30 and J is TRBJ2-7; 11 bases align to TRBD2. CDR1 is GTSNPN, CDR2 SVGIG, per germline (reference sequence). The length of the CDR3 is 16 residues. Losses at the gene ends were 4 bases for V and 2 bases for J; bases not matched to a gene: 10. CDR3 nucleotides: TGTGCCTGGATCCCTATCGGACTAGCGGGCCCCTACGAGCAGTACTTC. The encoded protein is CAWIPIGLAGPYEQYF.

The V gene is TRBV6-5, the J gene TRBJ1-4; D gene uncertain. Between the trimmed V and J ends, which lost 6 bases and 3 bases, there was a span of 8 bases. The germline CDR1 and CDR2 sequences are MNHEY and SVGAGI. CDR3 size: 13 residues. For the CDR3, the DNA is TGTGCCAGCAGCCAGAGGGCTAATGAAAAACTGTTTTTT. Translating it yields CASSQRANEKLFF.

This clone was observed once. The chain uses TRBV9 and TRBJ1-2; D is uncertain. Trimming removed 3 bases at V and 6 bases at J, with 15 bases between. CDR1 and CDR2 (germline): SGDLS, YYNGEE. The CDR3 totals 14 residues. In DNA form, the CDR3 reads TGTGCCAGCAGCGCTGGAGAAAATGCTGATGGCTACACCTTC. The encoded protein is CASSAGENADGYTF.

The genes are TRBV6-1 and TRBJ1-2; D is undetermined. With 4 bases removed from V and 0 bases from J, the gap between germline ends came to 6 bases. In germline, CDR1 is MNHNS, CDR2 SASEGT. This CDR3 region has 13 residues. The CDR3 DNA follows: TGTGCCAGCAGTGTTCTACCTAACTATGGCTACACCTTC. As protein: CASSVLPNYGYTF.

The chain has TRBV6-1 and TRBJ1-2, with D possibly being TRBD1 (5 bases). Germline loops: CDR1 MNHNS, CDR2 SASEGT. V dropped 10 bases and J dropped 4 bases, with 16 bases sitting between them. The CDR3 is made up of 13 amino acids. The CDR3 reads CATRIRAIYGYTF. The CDR3 DNA is TGTGCCACTAGGATCAGGGCTATCTATGGCTACACCTTC.

The chain uses TRBV6-6 and TRBJ2-3, with D perhaps matching TRBD1 or TRBD2 (5 bases each). Per germline, CDR1 MNHNY and CDR2 SVGAGI (reference sequence). V lost 5 bases and J lost 2, with 17 bases in between. The CDR3 is 16 amino acids. CDR3 in amino acids: CASSTGRVSSTDTQYF. CDR3 nucleotides: TGTGCCAGCAGTACGGGGCGGGTATCATCCACAGATACGCAGTATTTT.

The chain carries TRBV9 and TRBJ1-1; D remains ambiguous. Germline V gene data show CDR1 as SGDLS and CDR2 as YYNGEE. This CDR3 has 11 amino acids. Trimming removed 2 bases at V and 3 bases at J, with 2 bases between. CDR3 region: CASSVDTEAFF. In DNA, the CDR3 is TGTGCCAGCAGCGTTGACACTGAAGCTTTCTTT.

V and J are TRBV2 and TRBJ2-3; weak D call: TRBD2 (5 bases). Germline V gene sequence: CDR1 SNHLY, CDR2 FYNNEI. This CDR3 has 14 residues. The V end was cut by 3 bases, the J end by 6 bases, with 13 bases between. CDR3 sequence reads: CASSEWTVRDTQYF. The CDR3 DNA is TGTGCCAGCAGTGAGTGGACTGTCCGGGATACGCAGTATTTT.

The V gene is TRBV7-9, the J gene TRBJ1-1, with TRBD1 matching over 7 bases. Germline V CDR1 and CDR2: SEHNR, FQNEAQ (reference sequence). Germline trimming cut 5 bases from V and 5 bases from J; bases unmatched to any gene: 5. There are 13 residues in the CDR3. DNA for the CDR3: TGTGCCAGCAGCCATGACAGGGCGACTGAAGCTTTCTTT. This translates into CASSHDRATEAFF.

V and J are TRBV7-9 and TRBJ2-5, with no clear D. This CDR3 is built from 14 residues. Germline loops: CDR1 SEHNR, CDR2 FQNEAQ (reference sequence). V was cut by 3 bases and J by 4 bases, with 12 bases left in between. CDR3 DNA: TGTGCCAGCAGCTTCGTAGACTCTCGAGAGACCCAGTACTTC. Protein product: CASSFVDSRETQYF.